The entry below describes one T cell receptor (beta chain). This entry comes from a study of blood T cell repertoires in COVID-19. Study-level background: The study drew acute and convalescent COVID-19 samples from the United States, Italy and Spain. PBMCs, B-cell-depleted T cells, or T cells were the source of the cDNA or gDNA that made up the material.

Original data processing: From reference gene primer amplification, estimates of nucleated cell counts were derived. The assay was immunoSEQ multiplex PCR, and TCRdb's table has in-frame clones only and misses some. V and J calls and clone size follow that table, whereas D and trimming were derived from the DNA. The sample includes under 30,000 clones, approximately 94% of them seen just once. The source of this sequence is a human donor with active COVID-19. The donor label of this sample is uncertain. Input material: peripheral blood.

The chain's CDR3 is CASSLAGYEQYF. CDR3 nucleotide sequence: TGTGCCAGCAGCCTAGCGGGCTACGAGCAGTACTTC. This chain joins TRBV6-2 or TRBV6-3 and TRBJ2-7, with 8 bases lining up with TRBD2. The germline V gene has CDR1 MNHEY and CDR2 SVGEGT. The ends lost 6 bases at V and 3 bases at J; junction bases unmatched: 1. CDR3 size: 12 residues.